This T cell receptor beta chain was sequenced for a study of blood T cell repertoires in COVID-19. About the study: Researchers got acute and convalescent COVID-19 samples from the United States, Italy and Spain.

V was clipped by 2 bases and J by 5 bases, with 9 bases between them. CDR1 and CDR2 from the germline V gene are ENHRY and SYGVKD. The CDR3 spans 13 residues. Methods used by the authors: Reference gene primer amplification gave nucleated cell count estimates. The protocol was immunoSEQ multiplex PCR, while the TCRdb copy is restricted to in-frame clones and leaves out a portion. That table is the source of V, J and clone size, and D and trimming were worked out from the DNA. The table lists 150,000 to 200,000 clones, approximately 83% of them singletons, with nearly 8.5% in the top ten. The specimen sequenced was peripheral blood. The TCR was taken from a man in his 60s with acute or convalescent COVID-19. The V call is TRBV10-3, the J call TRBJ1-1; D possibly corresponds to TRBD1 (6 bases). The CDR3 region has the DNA TGTGCCATCAGTGAGACAGGGAAGACTGAAGCTTTCTTT. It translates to CAISETGKTEAFF.